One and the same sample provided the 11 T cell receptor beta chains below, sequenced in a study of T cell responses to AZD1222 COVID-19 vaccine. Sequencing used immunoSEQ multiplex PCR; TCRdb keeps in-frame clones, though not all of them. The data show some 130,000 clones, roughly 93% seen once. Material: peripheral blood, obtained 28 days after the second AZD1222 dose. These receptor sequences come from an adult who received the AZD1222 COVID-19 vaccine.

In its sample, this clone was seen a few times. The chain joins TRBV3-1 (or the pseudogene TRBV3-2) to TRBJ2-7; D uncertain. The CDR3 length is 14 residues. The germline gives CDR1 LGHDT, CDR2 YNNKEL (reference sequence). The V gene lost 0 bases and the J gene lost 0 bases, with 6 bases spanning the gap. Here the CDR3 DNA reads TGTGCCAGCAGCCAAGACCCACACTCCTACGAGCAGTACTTC. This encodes CASSQDPHSYEQYF.

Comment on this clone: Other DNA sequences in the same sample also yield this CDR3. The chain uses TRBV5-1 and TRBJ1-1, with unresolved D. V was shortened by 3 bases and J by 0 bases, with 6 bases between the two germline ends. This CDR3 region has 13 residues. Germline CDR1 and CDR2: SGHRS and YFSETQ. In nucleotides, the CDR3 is TGCGCCAGCAGCTCCGGGTTGAACACTGAAGCTTTCTTT. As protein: CASSSGLNTEAFF.

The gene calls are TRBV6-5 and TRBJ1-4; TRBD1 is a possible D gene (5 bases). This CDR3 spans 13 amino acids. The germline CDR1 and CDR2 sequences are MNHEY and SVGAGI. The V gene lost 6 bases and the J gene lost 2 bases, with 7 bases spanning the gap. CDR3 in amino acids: CASRRGTNEKLFF. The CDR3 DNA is TGTGCCAGCAGGAGGGGTACTAATGAAAAACTGTTTTTT.

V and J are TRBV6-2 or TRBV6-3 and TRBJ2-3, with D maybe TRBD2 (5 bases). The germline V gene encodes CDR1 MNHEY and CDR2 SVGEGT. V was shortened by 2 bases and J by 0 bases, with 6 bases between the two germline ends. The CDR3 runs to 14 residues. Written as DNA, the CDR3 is TGTGCCAGCAGTTACCGGGGTAGCACAGATACGCAGTATTTT. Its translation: CASSYRGSTDTQYF.

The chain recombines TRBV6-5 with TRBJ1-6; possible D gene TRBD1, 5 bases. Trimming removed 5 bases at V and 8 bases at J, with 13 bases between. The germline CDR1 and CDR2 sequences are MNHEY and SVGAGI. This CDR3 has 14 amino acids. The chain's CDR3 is CASSNRQRDSPLHF. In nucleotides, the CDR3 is TGTGCCAGCAGTAACCGACAGCGTGATTCACCCCTCCACTTT.

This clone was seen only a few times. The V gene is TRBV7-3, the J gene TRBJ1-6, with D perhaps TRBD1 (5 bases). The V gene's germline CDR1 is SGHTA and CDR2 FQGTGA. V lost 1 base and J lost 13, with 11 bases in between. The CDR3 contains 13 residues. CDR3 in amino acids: CASSLMAGTPLHF. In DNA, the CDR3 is TGTGCCAGCAGCTTAATGGCCGGGACTCCCCTCCACTTT.

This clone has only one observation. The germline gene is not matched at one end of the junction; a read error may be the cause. The CDR3 loop reads CASSEENWGWRNTEAFF. In DNA, the CDR3 is TGCGCCAGCAGCGAAGAAAACTGGGGGTGGAGGAACACTGAAGCTTTCTTT. The rearrangement joins TRBV4-1 to TRBJ1-1, with a possible D match to TRBD1 (5 bases). This CDR3 comprises 17 residues. From germline, CDR1 is MGHRA and CDR2 YSYEKL.

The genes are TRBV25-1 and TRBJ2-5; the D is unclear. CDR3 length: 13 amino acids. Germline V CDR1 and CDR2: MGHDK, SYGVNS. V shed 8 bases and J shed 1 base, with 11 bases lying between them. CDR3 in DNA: TGTGCCAGCTCAAACCGGTTCCAAGAGACCCAGTACTTC. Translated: CASSNRFQETQYF.

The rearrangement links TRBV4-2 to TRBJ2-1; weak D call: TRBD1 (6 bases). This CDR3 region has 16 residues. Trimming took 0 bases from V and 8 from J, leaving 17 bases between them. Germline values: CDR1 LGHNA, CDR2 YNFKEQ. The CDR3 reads CASSQDSKQGGDEQFF. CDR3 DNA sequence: TGTGCCAGCAGCCAAGATTCCAAACAGGGTGGCGATGAGCAGTTCTTC.

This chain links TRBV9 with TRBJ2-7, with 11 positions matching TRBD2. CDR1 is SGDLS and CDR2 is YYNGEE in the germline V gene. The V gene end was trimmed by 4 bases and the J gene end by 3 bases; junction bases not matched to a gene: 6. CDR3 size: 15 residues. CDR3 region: CASSPHSGGGYEQYF. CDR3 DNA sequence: TGTGCCAGCAGCCCTCATAGCGGGGGGGGCTACGAGCAGTACTTC.

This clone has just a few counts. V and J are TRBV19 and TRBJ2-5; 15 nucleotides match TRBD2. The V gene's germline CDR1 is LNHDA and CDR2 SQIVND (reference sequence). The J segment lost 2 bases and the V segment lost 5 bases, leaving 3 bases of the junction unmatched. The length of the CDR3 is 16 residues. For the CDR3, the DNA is TGTGCCAGTAGTTCGGGACTAGCGGGAGGACAAGAGACCCAGTACTTC. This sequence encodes CASSSGLAGGQETQYF.